The clone carrying this TCR beta chain was counted between two and nine times. The target antigen is unknown. The data derive from a study of T cells after yellow fever vaccination. General study results and limits: Reappearance after the booster was observed for most primary-vaccination clones (around 96% CD4, almost 90% CD8).

CDR3 length equals 14 residues. Germline loops: CDR1 SGHRS, CDR2 YFSETQ. The junction had 4 bases not matched to a gene; V was cut back by 4 bases and J by 5 bases. For TCR, cDNA came from 5'RACE template switching, which added a universal primer site and UMIs. TCRdb independently ran MiXCR on the 5' RACE reads; one entry per CDR3 protein. The repertoire holds approximately 300,000 distinct CDR3 sequences, with around 11% as singletons. The starting material was CD4+ T cells sorted from PBMCs, obtained 45 days after the yellow fever booster vaccination. The sequence came from a man between 18 and 35 years old who received the YFV17D yellow fever vaccine. The rearrangement joins TRBV5-1 to TRBJ2-3; 10 bases match TRBD1. Written as DNA, the CDR3 is TGCGCCAGCAGCATCCGGACAGGGGGAGATACGCAGTATTTT. This translates into CASSIRTGGDTQYF.